Sequencing of this TCR beta chain was carried out in a study of blood T cell repertoires in COVID-19. Deletions cut 7 bases from V and 5 bases from J, with 14 bases between. The germline gives CDR1 LNHDA, CDR2 SQIVND (reference sequence). The CDR3 has 14 amino acids. Profiling relied on immunoSEQ multiplex PCR, and the TCRdb table lists in-frame clones only, not all of them. The sample has about 15,000 clones; roughly 73% are singletons. The clonotype comes from a boy aged 2 to 9 with active or convalescent COVID-19. This chain joins TRBV19 and TRBJ1-4; D might be TRBD1 (5 bases). The sequencing sample was made of peripheral blood. The CDR3 DNA sequence: TGTGCCAGTACTTTCCGGGACTGGAATGAAAAACTGTTTTTT. This sequence encodes CASTFRDWNEKLFF.